This TCR beta chain appears in the sequencing data of a study of cytomegalovirus exposure and HLA in healthy donors (dated by TCRdb to the late 2010s). A note on the overall study: An earlier analysis of approximately 640 of the donors reported 250 to 300 Gb of sequence data and roughly 110 million unique TCR beta sequences from 190 million or so T cells. The later analysis used no new phenotypic data to find candidate immune exposures, relying instead on TCR beta sequences and their occurrence across donors. The study aimed to test whether cataloging public T cell receptors could reveal signatures of past pathogen exposure. All discovery cohort repertoires had been generated on a single sequencing platform. Roughly 300 gigabases of sequencing data and approximately 85 million unique TCR sequences were included in an early release covering roughly 700 HLA-typed donors. Along with the roughly 670-subject first cohort, a separate validation cohort of 120 different subjects was used. Donor age, sex, ethnicity and CMV serostatus were compiled together with the repertoire data. HLA typing included class I and class II loci at four-digit resolution. To predict cytomegalovirus infection status, the study combined high-throughput TCR immunosequencing, statistical association of individual TCRs with disease status, and machine learning. An earlier analysis of around 580 of the donors used high-throughput TCR beta sequencing to judge whether each TCR beta V gene segment behaved as functional or pseudogenic. Across some 400 genotyped donors of the cohort, an average of approximately 240,000 unique TCR beta nucleotide sequences per donor were sequenced, and roughly a sixth of those sequences were non-productive. Genome-wide SNP genotypes for about three fifths of the 666 donors were used in a later genetic analysis, which treated that subset as a discovery cohort. Four to six DR-DQ haplotypes were handled as single units for association and clustering, since linkage in the cohort was strong. Using immunosequencing, the study profiled T cell repertoires from 500 to 800 subjects and related those repertoires to cytomegalovirus serostatus. Typing coverage differed by locus: A, B, C, DRB1 and DQB1 were typed in about 620-640 donors, DQA1 in about 550, DPA1 in 606, and DPB1 in 400 to 490. In a later analysis, previously published TCR beta repertoires from 500 to 750 donors were re-analyzed and high-resolution HLA genotyping was added so that TCR occurrence patterns could be studied. Among the 398 genotyped donors, about 85% belonged to the genetic ancestry cluster associated with self-reported Caucasian donors.

The germline V gene (reference sequence) sets CDR1 to MNHNY and CDR2 to SVGAGI. A distance of 14 bases separates the germline ends of V and J, which lose 5 bases and 6 bases respectively. The CDR3 runs 13 residues from the cysteine to the phenylalanine. Only the CDR3 portion is preserved as DNA: 39 bases, with reading frame beginning at the first base. Points the paper makes about the study in general: A further reported finding was that TCR beta sequences accurately predicted the HLA-A and HLA-B alleles for most subjects in the first cohort. In both the original and validation cohorts, the classifier was reported to diagnose cytomegalovirus status with high specificity and sensitivity. Across donors, most TCR sequences were observed very rarely, whereas some public TCRs were present in many individuals. A total of about 150 TCR beta chains were listed by the study as associated with cytomegalovirus. Immune exposure information for the cohort was limited to CMV serostatus. A later analysis found that HLA-associated TCR beta chains were more clonally expanded and had lower generation probabilities than equally common non-associated chains. Linkage disequilibrium might explain the correlated functional status among segregating V segments, but an unknown experimental factor could not be ruled out. In a later analysis, several top co-occurrence clusters were reported to appear linked to parvovirus B19, influenza, CMV and Epstein-Barr virus. When HLA alleles, especially DR and DQ, strongly co-occurred, attributing TCR associations to individual alleles was difficult. A cluster of highly shared sequence variants was judged likely to represent a technical artifact of the sequencing pipeline. The authors suggested that the approach could potentially be extended to other disease states and immunological phenotypes. A few of the identified cytomegalovirus-associated TCR beta chains were confirmed in vitro to be specific for cytomegalovirus antigens. An association between a missense DCLRE1C variant and V-gene and J-gene trimming of TCR beta chains was found in a later genetic analysis and replicated in an independent cohort. Because HLA typing was unavailable for some donors at each locus, only the typed subset was used in association tests. According to a later analysis, TCR association rates differed among HLA loci, with DRB1 alleles showing the most associated TCRs and HLA-C alleles showing the fewest. In a later analysis, most CMV-associated TCR beta chains were found to appear HLA-restricted, with HLA associations seemingly driven largely by CMV exposure. Specific HLA alleles were associated with 15,000 to 20,000 TCR beta sequences at a false discovery rate of 0.05 in a later analysis. Over 15 rarely observed V segments, including chromosome 9 orphons, were excluded from the earlier analysis of several hundred of the donors because counts were too low. Presence/absence analyses assumed roughly uniform sequencing depth across donors, an assumption that may not hold. Some IMGT-functional V segments, including TRBV6-2 and TRBV6-3, could not be distinguished by the 87-base-pair reads and were therefore excluded. The cohort was sequenced for TCR beta chains only, and without alpha or paired-chain data the features that could be detected were limited. A later genetic analysis reported fewer N-insertions in productive TCRs among donors in an Asian-associated ancestry cluster than the roughly 690-donor mean. In an earlier analysis of under 600 of the donors, most TCR beta V segments were observed in productive rearrangements about 87% or about 30% of the time, broadly matching IMGT annotations.

Turning to this clone: No cognate antigen has been identified for it.

Libraries were prepared through the immunoSEQ multiplex PCR assay. A mixture of 60 forward primers for TCR Vbeta segments and 13 reverse primers for TCR Jbeta segments was used in the multiplex PCR. The CDR3 region of rearranged TCR beta genes was amplified from genomic DNA by a multiplex PCR assay. Amplified TCR beta libraries were sequenced as 87-base-pair reads on the Illumina HiSeq System. The original pipeline was this. A later analysis tallied approximately 87 million unique TCR beta chains across the 640 or so repertoires, and around 10 million of those chains were shared by two or more donors. To remove PCR and sequencing errors, raw reads were error-corrected and collapsed into unique sequences using a nearest-neighbor algorithm that merged closely related sequences. Alignment of CDR3 sequences to IMGT reference sequences was used to assign V, D and J gene segments. Each retained sequence needed at least a six-nucleotide match to both a V gene segment and a J gene segment. A rearrangement was called productive if the CDR3 had no stop codons and remained in frame with V and J, and every other rearrangement was called non-productive. Following IMGT convention, CDR3 was defined as the stretch from the second conserved V-encoded cysteine to the conserved J-encoded phenylalanine. The earlier analysis of 500 to 750 of the donors excluded any sequence lacking an unambiguous match to a single V gene segment. In an earlier analysis of around 600 of the donors, V segments were called functional above 56.7% productive rearrangements and were called segregating when the between-donor standard deviation exceeded 5%. A statistical classification framework was built to diagnose cytomegalovirus status from the catalog of TCR beta chain sequences. In a later analysis, TCR nucleotide sequences were compared against IMGT/GENE-DB human TR gene sequences so that V and J genes could be assigned. Using the TCRdist pipeline, a later analysis assigned CDR3 sequences along with most-parsimonious VDJ recombination scenarios. In a later analysis, each TCR beta chain was defined by its CDR3 amino acid sequence together with its V-gene family, and reads lacking a unique V-gene family were excluded. As a way to deal with suspected cross-contamination and a sequencing artifact, a later analysis dropped approximately 570 nucleotide sequences that were highly shared and had low generation probability. For each public chain, a later analysis derived a clonal expansion index from normalized ranks of inferred template counts within each repertoire. Generation probabilities in a later analysis came from a VDJ recombination model fitted to out-of-frame rearrangements, and those results were checked against IGoR. In a later analysis, hypergeometric tests were used to score TCR-TCR, TCR-HLA and TCR-CMV co-occurrence, with a repertoire-size bias correction applied to TCR pairs. False discovery rates were estimated in a later analysis by permuting HLA or CMV assignments 20 times. In a later analysis, co-occurring TCRs were grouped using DBSCAN, and TCRdist sequence similarity was added for clustering within HLA-allele-positive subsets. Repertoires with fewer than 30,000 or more than 120,000 public chains were left out of co-occurrence clustering, as were five repertoires with anomalous nucleotide sharing. This immuneACCESS table, as held by TCRdb, lists in-frame sequences with V and J called but not all clones. Of the missing ones, under half trace to an unresolved V gene in checked studies; the others have no known cause. V and J calls and clone size are copied from that table; D and trimming were computed from the DNA. This sample's records show approximately 110,000 clones. The biggest ten clones account for 2.5% to 3% of the sample.

The cohort comprised around 690 healthy bone marrow donors. At the time of sampling, every cohort member was nominally healthy, though immune exposures that went unrecorded were likely present. The donor was CMV seronegative and belonged to the group of 320 or so seronegative cohort members. A peripheral blood sample was collected from each donor, and TCR beta sequencing was performed on peripheral blood mononuclear cells. The Qiagen DNeasy Blood Extraction Kit was used to extract genomic DNA from the blood cell samples. This TCR was sampled from a man aged 30-40 years in good health and CMV-seronegative. This receptor chain uses TRBV6-6 and TRBJ2-7; a tentative D call is TRBD2 (5 bases match). The sequenced material came from PBMCs. The nucleotides read TGTGCCAGCAGTCTAAGGGCCGAGGGCGAGCAGTACTTC. Its protein product is CASSLRAEGEQYF.